The 25 T cell receptor beta chains listed next were all sequenced from one sample in a study of CD8+CD57+ T cells in acquired aplastic anemia. The template for TCR beta VDJ and CDR3 sequence profiling was genomic DNA. MiXCR, applied by TCRdb to the reads, yields one record per CDR3 protein. The sample lists 300,000 or so distinct CDR3 sequences, 45% to 65% occurring once. Before being chosen for sequencing, patients had shown CD8+CD57+ cell expansion by flow cytometry. The sample was sorted CD4+, CD8+, or CD8+CD57+ T cells (not recorded which) from PBMCs. These TCRs come from a human donor with aplastic anemia.

The rearrangement links TRBV2 to TRBJ1-5; no reliable D call. The germline V gene encodes CDR1 SNHLY and CDR2 FYNNEI. Trimming removed 0 bases from V and 4 bases from J, with 7 bases in between. This CDR3 contains 14 residues. The CDR3 DNA follows: TGTGCCAGCAGTGAAGCATGGGCTAATCAGCCCCAGCATTTT. Translation gives CASSEAWANQPQHF.

This clonotype was detected a few times. The CDR3 loop is CASSAPGSGTDTQYF. DNA of the CDR3: TGTGCCAGCAGCGCGCCGGGTAGCGGCACAGATACGCAGTATTTT. V and J are TRBV7-9 and TRBJ2-3; tentative D call: TRBD2 (5 bases). V was cut by 5 bases and J by 1 base, with 13 bases left in between. Germline CDR1 SEHNR, CDR2 FQNEAQ (reference sequence). This CDR3 is 15 amino acids long.

The chain joins TRBV7-6 to TRBJ2-2, with D tentatively TRBD2 (6 bases). The V gene lost 2 bases and the J gene lost 8 bases, with 15 bases spanning the gap. Germline V CDR1 and CDR2: SGHVS, FNYEAQ. The CDR3 loop spans 15 amino acids. In DNA form, the CDR3 reads TGTGCCAGCAGCTTACCATGGCGGGACGAAGGGGAGCTGTTTTTT. It yields the protein CASSLPWRDEGELFF.

The CDR3 region is CAWAGEWGEAFF. DNA of the CDR3: TGTGCCTGGGCAGGGGAGTGGGGTGAAGCTTTCTTT. V usage is TRBV30 and J usage is TRBJ1-1; weak D call: TRBD1 (6 bases). There are 12 residues in the CDR3. Germline loops: CDR1 GTSNPN, CDR2 SVGIG (reference sequence). V lost 5 bases to trimming and J lost 7 bases, with 14 bases between them. Variable domain in full (rest from reference TRBV30 and TRBJ1-1): SQTIHQWPATLVQPVGSPLSLECTVEGTSNPNLYWYRQAAGRGLQLLFYSVGIGQISSEVPQNLSASRPQDRQFILSSKKLLLSDSGFYLCAWAGEWGEAFFGQGTRLTVV.

V is TRBV7-3 and J is TRBJ1-5, with 8 bases that match TRBD1. This CDR3 has 15 amino acids. The germline gives CDR1 SGHTA, CDR2 FQGTGA. Trimming took 2 bases from V and 3 from J; bases not matched to a gene: 3. CDR3 bases: TGTGCCAGCAGCTTAGGCAGGGGGCTCAATCAGCCCCAGCATTTT. As protein: CASSLGRGLNQPQHF.

This sequence joins TRBV2 and TRBJ1-4; 12 nucleotides agree with TRBD1. The CDR3 loop spans 20 amino acids. The V and J ends lost 0 bases and 1 base, in that order; junction bases with no gene match: 9. Per germline, CDR1 SNHLY and CDR2 FYNNEI. The CDR3 loop is CASSEAGAGTGGGTNEKLFF. The CDR3 bases are TGTGCCAGCAGTGAAGCGGGGGCCGGGACAGGGGGCGGAACTAATGAAAAACTGTTTTTT.

This clonotype was seen many times. The chain links TRBV7-2 to TRBJ2-3; 12 positions match TRBD2. Germline CDR1 SGHTA, CDR2 FQGNSA. This CDR3 comprises 14 residues. After removal of 5 bases from V and 6 bases from J, the junction contained 3 bases not matched to a gene. In DNA form, the CDR3 reads TGTGCCAGCAGCCCTGGACTAGCGGGGGATACGCAGTATTTT. It translates to CASSPGLAGDTQYF.

The chain has TRBV9 and TRBJ2-7; 7 bases map to TRBD2. V shed 0 bases, J shed 6 bases, and the junction held 3 bases outside the gene matches. This CDR3 is 13 amino acids long. Germline CDR1 is SGDLS and CDR2 is YYNGEE. The CDR3 reads CASSVATGGEQYF. The CDR3, as DNA: TGTGCCAGCAGCGTAGCTACGGGGGGCGAGCAGTACTTC.

The chain carries TRBV9 and TRBJ1-6, with unresolved D. Deletions cut 0 bases from V and 7 bases from J, with 8 bases between. The CDR3 runs 14 residues. Germline V gene data show CDR1 as SGDLS and CDR2 as YYNGEE. CDR3 sequence reads: CASSVARANSPLHF. The CDR3 coding sequence is TGTGCCAGCAGCGTAGCTCGGGCCAATTCACCCCTCCACTTT.

This clonotype was detected only a few times. The chain uses TRBV20-1 and TRBJ1-6; D gene uncertain. The CDR3 sequence is 15 residues long. The germline V gene encodes CDR1 DFQATT and CDR2 SNEGSKA (reference sequence). The V gene lost 0 bases and the J gene lost 6 bases, with 12 bases spanning the gap. The CDR3 nucleotides read TGCAGTGCTAGAGATTCGGCGGGGAGTAATTCACCCCTCCACTTT. This translates into CSARDSAGSNSPLHF.

J is TRBJ2-1 and V is TRBV24-1; no clear D. Germline V gene data show CDR1 as KGHDR and CDR2 as SFDVKD. The CDR3 spans 11 residues. Trimming took 7 bases from V and 8 from J, leaving 8 bases between them. The CDR3 spells CATRDRDEQFF. CDR3 nucleotide sequence: TGTGCCACCAGGGACCGGGATGAGCAGTTCTTC.

This chain connects TRBV20-1 to TRBJ1-2; D is unresolved. CDR3 size: 11 residues. Germline V CDR1 and CDR2: DFQATT, SNEGSKA (reference sequence). V was pared by 8 bases and J by 13 bases, with 20 bases between. CDR3 protein: CSTSGRTSVTF. The CDR3 nucleotides are TGCAGTACATCCGGCCGGACCTCCGTCACCTTC.

The rearrangement links TRBV12-3 or TRBV12-4 to TRBJ2-5; TRBD2 aligns across 10 bases. The CDR3 runs 17 residues. J was trimmed by 9 bases and V by 5 bases; bases with no gene match: 18. The CDR3 DNA reads as TGTGCCAGCAGTGGAGGTGCTAGCGGGGGCCGCCTAATATCCCAGTACTTC. The encoded protein is CASSGGASGGRLISQYF.

Here the CDR3 DNA reads TGTGCCACCAGTGGGGGACAGGTCTACGAGCAGTACTTC. Encoded protein: CATSGGQVYEQYF. The chain recombines TRBV24-1 with TRBJ2-7; 8 bases are a match to TRBD1. V dropped 5 bases and J dropped 3; count of bases not matched to a gene: 2. Germline assignment: CDR1 KGHDR and CDR2 SFDVKD. CDR3 length: 13 amino acids.

The V call is TRBV20-1, the J call TRBJ2-3; 10 nucleotides line up with TRBD2. This CDR3 is built from 15 residues. CDR1 is DFQATT, CDR2 SNEGSKA, per germline (reference sequence). Germline trimming cut 6 bases from V and 1 base from J; bases unmatched to any gene: 7. The CDR3: CSAPIAGGGTDTQYF. Written as DNA, the CDR3 is TGCAGTGCCCCTATAGCGGGGGGTGGCACAGATACGCAGTATTTT.

This clonotype has ten or more counts. This rearrangement joins TRBV5-1 to TRBJ2-1; possibly TRBD2 for D (5 bases). The CDR3 has 15 residues. CDR1 is SGHRS, CDR2 YFSETQ, per germline. The V end lost 2 bases, the J end lost 4 bases, and 13 bases lay between the germline ends. The CDR3 bases are TGCGCCAGCAGCTTTGTGGGAGATTCTTACAATGAGCAGTTCTTC. Translation gives CASSFVGDSYNEQFF.

This chain links TRBV2 with TRBJ1-5; maybe TRBD1 (6 bases). V lost 1 base to trimming and J lost 5 bases, with 24 bases between them. CDR1 and CDR2 from the germline V gene are SNHLY and FYNNEI. CDR3 length: 19 amino acids. CDR3 protein: CASSEDYASQGLGDQPQHF. CDR3 in DNA: TGTGCCAGCAGTGAAGACTACGCTTCACAGGGATTGGGTGATCAGCCCCAGCATTTT. Complete variable domain (other parts from reference TRBV2 and TRBJ1-5): EPEVTQTPSHQVTQMGQEVILRCVPISNHLYFYWYRQILGQKVEFLVSFYNNEISEKSEIFDDQFSVERPDGSNFTLKIRSTKLEDSAMYFCASSEDYASQGLGDQPQHFGDGTRLSIL.

This clonotype showed up just a few times. V is TRBV9 and J is TRBJ1-6; D unclear. The germline V gene has CDR1 SGDLS and CDR2 YYNGEE. V shed 0 bases and J shed 13 bases, with 11 bases lying between them. CDR3 length: 13 amino acids. The CDR3 DNA reads TGTGCCAGCAGCGTAGTTGGCGAAGTCCCCCTCCACTTT. Protein: CASSVVGEVPLHF.

This clonotype was picked up many times. The chain employs TRBV9 and TRBJ1-1, with a weak D call TRBD1 (5 bases). Germline loops: CDR1 SGDLS, CDR2 YYNGEE. The CDR3 runs 16 residues. Trimming pared 3 bases from V and 3 bases from J, leaving 18 bases between. CDR3 in DNA: TGTGCCAGCAGCGCCCCCGGAGGGGTATGGGACACTGAAGCTTTCTTT. This translates into CASSAPGGVWDTEAFF.

With respect to this clonotype: This sequence may be a read error, since a much larger clone differs from it by one base. The genes are TRBV6-5 and TRBJ1-1; no definite D call. Germline CDR1 is MNHEY and CDR2 is SVGAGI. The CDR3 is 14 residues long. The CDR3 protein is CASSYYFGNTEALF. CDR3 nucleotide sequence: TGTGCCAGCAGTTACTATTTCGGGAACACTGAAGCTCTCTTT.

The chain couples TRBV15 to TRBJ1-1; the match to TRBD1 covers 7 bases. The CDR3 is 12 residues long. J lost 11 bases, V lost 6 bases, and 9 bases had no gene match. Germline values: CDR1 LNHNV, CDR2 YYDKDF (reference sequence). The CDR3 loop reads CATSRDRATAFF. In DNA form, the CDR3 reads TGTGCCACCAGTCGCGACAGGGCGACGGCTTTCTTT.

This clonotype came up a few times. The chain carries TRBV7-8 and TRBJ2-5, with D hard to call. The CDR3 length is 15 residues. Per germline, CDR1 SGHVS and CDR2 FQNEAQ. The V gene lost 3 bases and the J gene lost 4 bases, with 15 bases spanning the gap. CDR3 residues: CASSLIRQVRETQYF. Here the CDR3 DNA reads TGTGCCAGCAGCTTGATTCGTCAGGTTCGAGAGACCCAGTACTTC.

In this sample, this clonotype turned up a few times. The J gene is TRBJ2-7, the V gene TRBV10-2, with 10 bases lining up with TRBD2. The CDR3 is 14 amino acids. Trimming cost V 2 bases and J 6 bases; bases outside gene matches: 4. CDR1 and CDR2 from the germline V gene are WSHSY and SAAADI. CDR3 in amino acids: CASSEVAGGREQYF. CDR3 DNA: TGCGCCAGCAGTGAGGTAGCGGGGGGCCGCGAGCAGTACTTC.

A word on this clonotype: Germline is not matched at one junction end, which may reflect a read error. This chain joins TRBV6-5 and TRBJ2-7; 8 bases align to TRBD2. The CDR3 has 13 residues. Germline V CDR1 and CDR2: MNHEY, SVGAGI. CDR3 region: CASSLREDYGQYF. The CDR3 DNA reads as TGTGCCAGCAGTTTGCGGGAGGACTACGGGCAGTACTTC.

The V call is TRBV20-1, the J call TRBJ2-1; D not resolved. Trimming left V 5 bases short and J 6 bases short, with 14 bases between. The CDR3 extends over 13 amino acids. The germline CDR1 and CDR2 sequences are DFQATT and SNEGSKA (reference sequence). CDR3 nucleotide sequence: TGCAGTGCTCCTCGTGATGTCCCCAATGAGCAGTTCTTC. It yields the protein CSAPRDVPNEQFF.